This T cell receptor beta chain was recovered during a study of T cells in pancreatic ductal adenocarcinoma. General observations from the study: Blood had more productive templates and 8 to 9.5-fold more unique clonotypes than tumor. The resected pancreatic cancer cohort was biased toward the minority with early-stage disease. Tumor-versus-blood clonality comparisons may be biased toward lower tumor diversity. No significant tumor-blood clonality difference; means were about 0.11 and 0.072.

Concerning this clone: What it binds is not known.

The CDR3 consists of 19 residues. Germline-derived CDR1 and CDR2 are LNHNV and YYDKDF (reference sequence). V lost 0 bases, J lost 1 base, and 18 bases lay in between. Only in-frame clones appear in the TCRdb table, and some are missing; sequencing was by immunoSEQ multiplex PCR. The table includes roughly 11,000 clones, 70% to 90% detected once. The selected patients with pancreatic ductal adenocarcinoma had surgery but no neoadjuvant therapy. Sequencing was carried out using PBMCs. The chain couples TRBV15 to TRBJ2-2, with D perhaps matching TRBD1 (6 bases). The TCR originated in a human donor with pancreatic ductal adenocarcinoma. The chain's CDR3 is CATSRDGEGVKGNTGELFF. CDR3 coding DNA: TGTGCCACCAGCAGAGATGGAGAGGGGGTCAAGGGGAACACCGGGGAGCTGTTTTTT.